This record covers a single TCR beta chain. These data belong to a study of identifying expanded T cells in peripheral blood. Trimming removed 4 bases from V and 0 bases from J, with 9 bases in between. CDR3 length equals 15 residues. Germline CDR1 SGHVS, CDR2 FNYEAQ. The assay was immunoSEQ multiplex PCR, and TCRdb's table has in-frame clones only and misses some. The repertoire consists of 70,000 or so clones, with 90% occurring once and the leading ten covering over 2.5%. The receptor's source is a person aged 18 to 75 in good health. This chain joins TRBV7-6 and TRBJ1-4; D unclear. Sequences were obtained from blood. CDR3: CASSYADSTNEKLFF. The CDR3 nucleotides read TGTGCCAGCAGCTACGCAGACTCAACTAATGAAAAACTGTTTTTT.